This note documents a single TCR beta chain sequence. Reverse transcription of 0.5 to 1 ug RNA was performed with random hexamers. TCRdb re-analysed the immunoSEQ multiplex PCR reads in MiXCR, keeping a single row per CDR3 protein. The sample carries roughly 400,000 distinct CDR3 sequences, more than 70% recorded once. This specimen comes from a study of CD8 T cells in Susac syndrome. The CDR3 is 16 residues long. J lost 4 bases, V lost 4 bases, and 10 bases had no gene match. In blood CD8+ and CD4+ T cells, TCR beta underwent sequencing. The multiple sclerosis control group consisted of treatment-naive patients whose relapsing-remitting disease, which was either stable or active, fulfilled revised McDonald criteria.

Sequencing was done on a sample of CD8+ T cells from PBMCs. This receptor was obtained from a human donor with multiple sclerosis. This sequence joins TRBV12-3 or TRBV12-4 and TRBJ2-7; 10 bases agree with TRBD1. The CDR3 is CASSSDAGTGAYEQYF. CDR3 nucleotides: TGTGCCAGCAGTTCCGACGCCGGGACAGGGGCTTACGAGCAGTACTTC.